This TCR beta chain originates from a study of siplizumab effects on memory and regulatory T cells. Study-wide findings and caveats: Many proliferating CD4+ or CD8+ clones remained unclassified. Roughly 75-97% of them could not be assigned either a naive or a memory phenotype.

Assay used: immunoSEQ multiplex PCR; TCRdb lists only in-frame clones, some missing. The sample consists of 50,000 or so clones, approximately 95% of them appearing once. The ends were cut back, 4 bases at V and 4 bases at J, with 11 bases in the middle. This CDR3 contains 13 residues. The V gene's germline CDR1 is SGHTS and CDR2 YDEGEE. Note on this clone: Its antigen is currently unknown.

The chain is built from TRBV5-8 and TRBJ1-2; D may be TRBD1 (5 bases). This receptor was obtained from a human donor in good health. Sequencing used CD8+ T cells sorted from blood. CDR3 sequence reads: CASSETGPYGYTF. DNA of the CDR3: TGTGCCAGCAGCGAAACAGGTCCCTATGGCTACACCTTC.